Below, 5 T cell receptor beta chains from the same sample are listed, as sequenced in a study of esophageal squamous cell carcinoma under preoperative chemotherapy. Time point described: after preoperative PTX-NDP chemotherapy. TCRdb redid the calling of the PCR reads with MiXCR, one entry per CDR3 protein. The data show almost 9,500 distinct CDR3 sequences, with around half seen just once and 12% to 15% held by the top ten. The material was obtained from a patient given preoperative chemotherapy. Source of these receptors: a human donor with esophageal squamous cell carcinoma. The donor label of this sample is uncertain.

The V and J genes are TRBV6-1 and TRBJ2-3; perhaps TRBD2 as D (5 bases). Deletions cut 3 bases from V and 10 bases from J, with 14 bases between. Germline loops: CDR1 MNHNS, CDR2 SASEGT. This CDR3 has 13 amino acids. The CDR3 DNA is TGTGCCAGCAGTGACGAGGGTACCGGGGCGCAGTATTTT. As protein: CASSDEGTGAQYF.

The genes are TRBV6-1 and TRBJ2-4, with D tentatively TRBD2 (7 bases). This CDR3 spans 16 amino acids. The ends were cut back, 6 bases at V and 13 bases at J, with 28 bases in the middle. Germline V CDR1 and CDR2: MNHNS, SASEGT. Here the CDR3 DNA reads TGTGCCAGCAGGGATGGAGGGGGGGGGGGCCCAGAGACGCAGTACTTC. Translating it yields CASRDGGGGGPETQYF.

This clonotype was observed many times. This chain links TRBV9 with TRBJ2-3; a weak D match, TRBD1 (6 bases). CDR1 and CDR2 from the germline V gene are SGDLS and YYNGEE. V was cut by 2 bases and J by 0 bases, with 13 bases left in between. CDR3 length equals 16 residues. In DNA, the CDR3 is TGTGCCAGCAGCGTCAAACAGGGATCTAGCACAGATACGCAGTATTTT. It encodes CASSVKQGSSTDTQYF.

About this clonotype: As the CDR3 is not closed by the conserved phenylalanine or tryptophan, this likely results from a read error. Because the CDR3's place on the DNA is in doubt, the DNA is left out and the CDR3 is given as listed by TCRdb. This chain links TRBV6-5 with TRBJ2-6; the table's D call, TRBD1, has no DNA check behind it. The CDR3 has 16 residues if both end residues are counted. The germline V gene has CDR1 MNHEY and CDR2 SVGAGI. The CDR3 sequence: CASSSGQGQETQYFGA.

The V gene is TRBV6-1, the J gene TRBJ2-2; TRBD2 matches at 7 bases. CDR3 size: 16 residues. After removal of 4 bases from V and 6 bases from J, the junction contained 11 bases not matched to a gene. Germline lookup yields CDR1 MNHNS and CDR2 SASEGT. CDR3 loop: CASSVGSGRPSGELFF. CDR3 in DNA: TGTGCCAGCAGTGTGGGTAGCGGGCGACCTTCCGGGGAGCTGTTTTTT.